The present T cell receptor beta chain was sequenced within a study of identical twins. TCRdb re-analysed the 5' RACE reads in MiXCR, keeping a single row per CDR3 protein. The table includes 350,000 to 450,000 distinct CDR3 sequences, 15% to 20% detected once. This clonotype was seen a few times. The sample was naive T cells sorted from blood. This receptor was identified in a man aged 45 to 65 in good health.

This CDR3 reads CASSQRQGLAYEQYF. CDR3 DNA: TGTGCCAGCAGTCAAAGACAGGGGCTGGCCTACGAGCAGTACTTC. This rearrangement joins TRBV12-3 or TRBV12-4 to TRBJ2-7; 8 positions agree with TRBD1. This CDR3 has 15 residues. Losses at the gene ends were 5 bases for V and 2 bases for J; bases not matched to a gene: 8.